This TCR beta chain was found in a study of shared clonotypes between healthy human individuals. The overall study: A couple of women and three men aged 18 to 49 served as donors. Plates per donor: three CD4 naive, three CD4 memory, two CD8 naive, one CD8 memory. Study-wide findings and caveats: Few donors restricted represented genetic and exposure-history diversity.

This clone showed up just once. Its antigen is still unknown. Sequenced by immunoSEQ multiplex PCR; TCRdb stores in-frame clones only, minus some. This sample has 2 million to 2.5 million clones, with around 95% found just once. The sample consisted of naive CD4+ T cells sorted from blood. Subset: CD45RA+ positively selected. The TCR sequence derives from a man between 18 and 35 years old in good health.

CDR3 loop: CASRALQGNNSPLHF. The CDR3 DNA sequence: TGTGCCAGTAGAGCTTTACAGGGTAATAATTCACCCCTCCACTTT. This chain connects TRBV19 to TRBJ1-6; D possibly corresponds to TRBD1 (6 bases). Germline-derived CDR1 and CDR2 are LNHDA and SQIVND (reference sequence). V gave up 6 bases and J gave up 5 bases, with 14 bases separating them. This CDR3 has 15 amino acids.